The present T cell receptor beta chain was sequenced within a study of CD8 T cells in Susac syndrome. Reverse transcription used roughly 0.45 to 1 ug RNA and random hexamers. Amplification of TCR beta CDR3 by immunoSEQ multiplex PCR spanned 54 Vbeta and 13 Jbeta. MiXCR, applied by TCRdb to the immunoSEQ multiplex PCR reads, yields one record per CDR3 protein. In the table there are 140,000 to 150,000 distinct CDR3 sequences, more than 90% of which are singletons. Germline trimming cut 3 bases from V and 5 bases from J; bases unmatched to any gene: 8. CDR3 length: 14 amino acids. The germline V gene has CDR1 SGHRS and CDR2 YFSETQ.

What was sequenced was CD4+ T cells from PBMCs. The chain has TRBV5-1 and TRBJ2-7, with 7 bases fitting TRBD1. The clonotype comes from a human donor with Susac syndrome. The CDR3 bases are TGCGCCAGCAGCTCCCAGGGGGTGCAAAACGAGCAGTACTTC. Residues: CASSSQGVQNEQYF.